This T cell receptor (beta chain) was identified in a study of CD8 T cells in Susac syndrome. RNA amounts of 0.5 to 1 ug underwent reverse transcription with random hexamers. One entry per CDR3 protein results from TCRdb running MiXCR on the immunoSEQ multiplex PCR reads. The sample carries under 200,000 distinct CDR3 sequences, about 96% recorded once. V was pared by 2 bases and J by 6 bases, with 14 bases between. The V gene's germline CDR1 is SEHNR and CDR2 FQNEAQ (reference sequence). The CDR3 has 15 amino acids. The sequenced sample was CD4+ T cells from PBMCs. This clonotype was sampled from a human donor with Susac syndrome. V gene TRBV7-9 combines with J gene TRBJ1-5, with D uncertain. CDR3 nucleotide sequence: TGTGCCAGCAGCTTATCGTCTGGGTCTGGTCAGCCCCAGCATTTT. This sequence encodes CASSLSSGSGQPQHF.